This passage covers 28 T cell receptor beta chains from one sample sequenced in a study of OX40 agonist ivuxolimab in advanced cancers. Generated by immunoSEQ multiplex PCR, the TCRdb table keeps only in-frame clones and is missing some. The table records around 150,000 clones, 94% of them present only once. The source was CD4+ or CD8+ T cells sorted from blood, collected in a trial of the OX40 agonist ivuxolimab. The receptors shown here come from an adult with an advanced solid tumor such as melanoma, head and neck, liver or kidney cancer.

The V and J genes are TRBV15 and TRBJ2-3; 8 bases are a match to TRBD2. Germline loops: CDR1 LNHNV, CDR2 YYDKDF (reference sequence). This CDR3 has 14 amino acids. CDR3 DNA: TGTGTAATCGGGGGGACTAGTCACACAGATACGCAGTATTTT. Its protein is CVIGGTSHTDTQYF.

The J gene is TRBJ1-2, the V gene TRBV30; 10 bases align to TRBD1. The CDR3 consists of 15 residues. Losses at the gene ends were 6 bases for V and 5 bases for J; bases not matched to a gene: 12. Per the germline V gene, CDR1 is GTSNPN and CDR2 is SVGIG (reference sequence). CDR3 amino acids: CACLDRGREMYGYTF. CDR3 DNA: TGTGCCTGTCTAGACAGGGGGCGAGAAATGTATGGCTACACCTTC.

Notes on this clone: Other DNA variants within this sample encode the same CDR3. In DNA form, the CDR3 reads TGTGCCAGCAGTCTAGGTGGCATGGCCCACGAGCAGTACTTC. Amino acid sequence: CASSLGGMAHEQYF. The genes are TRBV28 and TRBJ2-7; D unclear. Germline V gene sequence: CDR1 MDHEN, CDR2 SYDVKM. V dropped 5 bases and J dropped 5 bases, with 16 bases sitting between them. This CDR3 has 14 residues. The full variable domain, rest sourced from reference TRBV28 and TRBJ2-7, is DVKVTQSSRYLVKRTGEKVFLECVQDMDHENMFWYRQDPGLGLRLIYFSYDVKMKEKGDIPEGYSVSREKKERFSLILESASTNQTSMYLCASSLGGMAHEQYFGPGTRLTVT.

Of note for this clone: The same CDR3 is also encoded by other DNA sequences in this sample. The chain combines TRBV15 with TRBJ1-2; D not resolved. Germline V gives CDR1 LNHNV, CDR2 YYDKDF (reference sequence). CDR3 size: 14 residues. The V end lost 2 bases, the J end lost 3 bases, and 10 bases lay between the germline ends. DNA of the CDR3: TGTGCCACCAGCAGACCCCCTGGTGACTATGGCTACACCTTC. It yields the protein CATSRPPGDYGYTF.

This chain links TRBV7-2 with TRBJ2-7, with 7 positions matching TRBD2. Germline V gene data show CDR1 as SGHTA and CDR2 as FQGNSA. Losses at the gene ends were 1 base for V and 2 bases for J; bases not matched to a gene: 8. The CDR3 is 16 amino acids. The CDR3 reads CASSLDGGSAAYEQYF. CDR3 nucleotide sequence: TGTGCCAGCAGCTTAGACGGCGGGAGCGCCGCCTACGAGCAGTACTTC. The whole variable domain, filled in from reference TRBV7-2 and TRBJ2-7, reads GAGVSQSPSNKVTEKGKDVELRCDPISGHTALYWYRQSLGQGLEFLIYFQGNSAPDKSGLPSDRFSAERTGGSVSTLTIQRTQQEDSAVYLCASSLDGGSAAYEQYFGPGTRLTVT.

The chain joins TRBV7-2 to TRBJ1-5; D unresolved. The CDR3 has 15 residues. The germline CDR1 and CDR2 sequences are SGHTA and FQGNSA. Trimming left V 2 bases short and J 3 bases short, with 11 bases between. As DNA, the CDR3 is TGTGCCAGCAGCTTATACACCGATCCCAATCAGCCCCAGCATTTT. Protein sequence: CASSLYTDPNQPQHF.

The V call is TRBV13, the J call TRBJ2-7, with 10 positions matching TRBD1. The CDR3 is made up of 20 amino acids. Germline V lookup: CDR1 PRHDT, CDR2 FYEKMQ (reference sequence). The V and J ends lost 7 bases and 2 bases, in that order; junction bases with no gene match: 23. The CDR3 DNA sequence: TGTGCCAGCACCGCACCTAATTATATAACGGGACAGGGGATGACCTACGAGCAGTACTTC. It is translated as CASTAPNYITGQGMTYEQYF.

This clone was counted a single time. The chain couples TRBV15 to TRBJ1-2, with D possibly TRBD1 on 6 matching bases. CDR1 LNHNV and CDR2 YYDKDF come from the germline V gene (reference sequence). Trimming removed 2 bases at V and 5 bases at J, with 15 bases between. This CDR3 spans 15 amino acids. DNA for the CDR3: TGTGCCACCAGCAGACCCCCCAGGACAGAATATGGCTACACCTTC. It is translated as CATSRPPRTEYGYTF.

The J gene is TRBJ2-1, the V gene TRBV5-1; 9 bases are a match to TRBD2. This CDR3 is 15 amino acids long. Germline CDR1 and CDR2: SGHRS and YFSETQ. Trimming took 0 bases from V and 9 from J; bases not matched to a gene: 7. This chain's CDR3 is CASSLAAGGRGEQFF. The CDR3, as DNA: TGCGCCAGCAGCTTGGCGGCGGGAGGGCGGGGTGAGCAGTTCTTC.

The V and J genes are TRBV5-5 and TRBJ2-7, with D perhaps given as TRBD1 or TRBD2 (5 bases each). Between the trimmed V and J ends, which lost 2 bases and 3 bases, there was a span of 12 bases. This CDR3 spans 14 amino acids. In germline, CDR1 is SGHKS, CDR2 YYEKEE (reference sequence). CDR3 loop: CASSFGTANYEQYF. The CDR3 nucleotides read TGTGCCAGCAGCTTTGGGACGGCCAACTACGAGCAGTACTTC.

The V gene is TRBV10-1, the J gene TRBJ1-3, with 9 nucleotides matching TRBD1. The germline V gene has CDR1 WNHNN and CDR2 SYGVQD (reference sequence). With 6 bases clipped from V and 6 bases from J, the junction kept 3 bases outside the gene matches. This CDR3 is built from 13 residues. CDR3 coding DNA: TGCGCCAGCAGAGGACAGGGGACAAACACCATATATTTT. Amino acids: CASRGQGTNTIYF.

The chain uses TRBV28 and TRBJ1-4, with 7 positions matching TRBD1. From germline, CDR1 is MDHEN and CDR2 SYDVKM. This CDR3 spans 15 amino acids. V was pared by 4 bases and J by 0 bases, with 2 bases of the junction left unmatched. CDR3 coding DNA: TGTGCCAGCAGTTCAGGGGGGGCAACTAATGAAAAACTGTTTTTT. It encodes CASSSGGATNEKLFF. The full variable domain, with the rest looked up from reference TRBV28 and TRBJ1-4, is DVKVTQSSRYLVKRTGEKVFLECVQDMDHENMFWYRQDPGLGLRLIYFSYDVKMKEKGDIPEGYSVSREKKERFSLILESASTNQTSMYLCASSSGGATNEKLFFGSGTQLSVL.

This rearrangement joins TRBV5-5 to TRBJ2-7; a weak D match, TRBD2 (5 bases). With 1 base removed from V and 3 bases from J, the gap between germline ends came to 11 bases. This CDR3 has 14 amino acids. The germline V gene encodes CDR1 SGHKS and CDR2 YYEKEE (reference sequence). The CDR3 nucleotides are TGTGCCAGCAGCTTGTCCCCAGCGGACTACGAGCAGTACTTC. Translated: CASSLSPADYEQYF.

This clone was picked up one time. V usage is TRBV7-8 and J usage is TRBJ1-1, with a tentative D call TRBD1 (6 bases). Germline CDR1 is SGHVS and CDR2 is FQNEAQ. The CDR3 contains 18 residues. V was clipped by 2 bases and J by 5 bases, with 24 bases between them. CDR3 loop: CASSLFSASGVEVTEAFF. DNA of the CDR3: TGTGCCAGCAGCTTATTCTCAGCTTCAGGGGTCGAGGTGACTGAAGCTTTCTTT.

The rearrangement joins TRBV6-1 to TRBJ1-3; possibly TRBD1 for D (5 bases). Per germline, CDR1 MNHNS and CDR2 SASEGT. There are 17 residues in the CDR3. V was pared by 0 bases and J by 3 bases, with 15 bases between. The CDR3 DNA follows: TGTGCCAGCAGTGAAGCGGGGCACTCTGCTCTTGGAAACACCATATATTTT. It specifies CASSEAGHSALGNTIYF.

The chain combines TRBV9 with TRBJ2-1, with TRBD2 as a possible D gene (5 bases). V was cut by 4 bases and J by 9 bases, with 23 bases left in between. Germline V gives CDR1 SGDLS, CDR2 YYNGEE. This CDR3 region has 16 residues. The CDR3 protein is CASSLGVRGGEGEQFF. CDR3 DNA sequence: TGTGCCAGCAGCCTTGGGGTCCGCGGCGGTGAGGGTGAGCAGTTCTTC.

The V and J genes are TRBV5-1 and TRBJ2-3; D remains unclear. Trimming removed 0 bases at V and 2 bases at J, with 16 bases between. Germline V gene lookup returns CDR1 SGHRS and CDR2 YFSETQ. This CDR3 is built from 17 residues. CDR3 sequence reads: CASSLDVSSRHTDTQYF. CDR3 bases: TGCGCCAGCAGCTTGGACGTCTCCAGTCGTCACACAGATACGCAGTATTTT. Together with reference TRBV5-1 and TRBJ2-3, the CDR3 gives the full variable domain: KAGVTQTPRYLIKTRGQQVTLSCSPISGHRSVSWYQQTPGQGLQFLFEYFSETQRNKGNFPGRFSGRQFSNSRSEMNVSTLELGDSALYLCASSLDVSSRHTDTQYFGPGTRLTVL.

V gene TRBV27 combines with J gene TRBJ2-5; tentatively, D is TRBD2 (7 bases). Germline values: CDR1 MNHEY, CDR2 SMNVEV (reference sequence). CDR3 size: 16 residues. The V gene lost 5 bases and the J gene lost 5 bases, with 21 bases spanning the gap. The CDR3 loop is CASSKETGLRGETQYF. DNA for the CDR3: TGTGCCAGCAGTAAGGAGACAGGCCTGCGGGGGGAGACCCAGTACTTC.

V is TRBV4-1 and J is TRBJ1-1, with D uncertain. This CDR3 region has 14 residues. V lost 1 base, J lost 1 base, and 7 bases lay in between. The V gene's germline CDR1 is MGHRA and CDR2 YSYEKL. The chain's CDR3 is CASSQGGRNTEAFF. The CDR3 DNA is TGCGCCAGCAGCCAAGGAGGGAGGAACACTGAAGCTTTCTTT.

This chain joins TRBV5-4 and TRBJ2-1; 15 bases map to TRBD2. Germline V lookup: CDR1 SGHNT, CDR2 YYREEE (reference sequence). The ends lost 1 base at V and 10 bases at J; junction bases unmatched: 18. This CDR3 region has 20 residues. CDR3 sequence (DNA): TGTGCCAGCAGCTTGAGAGCCGGACTAGCGGGAGGGATGATGTTAAGCGAGCAGTTCTTC. It translates to CASSLRAGLAGGMMLSEQFF.

The V call is TRBV28, the J call TRBJ1-1, with TRBD1 as a possible D gene (6 bases). Per the germline V gene, CDR1 is MDHEN and CDR2 is SYDVKM. This CDR3 spans 14 amino acids. V was cut by 6 bases and J by 1 base, with 12 bases left in between. As DNA, the CDR3 is TGTGCCAGCAGCCCGGGGGGCCCGAACACTGAAGCTTTCTTT. Translation gives CASSPGGPNTEAFF.

This clone was seen only once. V gene TRBV7-2 combines with J gene TRBJ2-7; D not certain. The CDR3 covers 14 residues. The germline V gene has CDR1 SGHTA and CDR2 FQGNSA. V lost 1 base and J 0 bases, leaving 7 bases between the germline ends. In DNA form, the CDR3 reads TGTGCCAGCAGCTTAGTGTCCCACTCCTACGAGCAGTACTTC. Translating it yields CASSLVSHSYEQYF.

A word on this clone: Other DNA sequences in the same sample also yield this CDR3. The chain carries TRBV27 and TRBJ2-6, with D unresolved. The CDR3 contains 15 residues. From germline, CDR1 is MNHEY and CDR2 SMNVEV (reference sequence). Trimming took 2 bases from V and 0 from J, leaving 5 bases between them. The chain's CDR3 is CASSLGYSGANVLTF. DNA for the CDR3: TGTGCCAGCAGTTTAGGGTACTCTGGGGCCAACGTCCTGACTTTC.

The chain carries TRBV27 and TRBJ2-7; 12 bases map to TRBD2. V trimming: 4 bases; J trimming: 6 bases; junction bases outside the gene matches: 7. This CDR3 has 15 residues. In germline, CDR1 is MNHEY, CDR2 SMNVEV (reference sequence). The DNA of the CDR3 is TGTGCCAGCAGTTCAGCTAGCGGGAGGGTCGGCGAGCAGTACTTC. Amino acid sequence: CASSSASGRVGEQYF.

The CDR3 here is CASSGPGMSMTAFF. CDR3 nucleotide sequence: TGTGCCAGCAGCGGCCCGGGGATGTCAATGACGGCTTTCTTT. This chain connects TRBV25-1 to TRBJ1-1; unclear D gene. The CDR3 runs to 14 residues. The V and J ends lost 6 bases and 11 bases respectively, with 22 bases between them. Germline-derived CDR1 and CDR2 are MGHDK and SYGVNS.

The CDR3 sequence is CASSPGLRQETQYF. DNA for the CDR3: TGTGCCAGCAGCCCGGGACTTAGACAAGAGACCCAGTACTTC. The chain is built from TRBV6-5 and TRBJ2-5; weak D call: TRBD2 (6 bases). Trimming pared 6 bases from V and 2 bases from J, leaving 13 bases between. In germline, CDR1 is MNHEY, CDR2 SVGAGI. This CDR3 has 14 amino acids.

To note about this clone: An end of the junction does not agree with germline; a read error may underlie this. The chain links TRBV7-7 to TRBJ2-5, with D possibly being TRBD1 or TRBD2 (6 bases each). The germline V gene has CDR1 SSHAT and CDR2 FNYEAQ (reference sequence). The CDR3 is made up of 14 amino acids. The CDR3 DNA reads as TGTGCTAGCAGCTTAGAGGGGGGCTGGGAGACCCAGTACTTC. Translation: CASSLEGGWETQYF.

Note on this clone: Since a much larger clone is just one base distant, this may be a read error. The sample holds other DNA sequences that translate to the same CDR3. V gene TRBV7-8 combines with J gene TRBJ2-7; the D is unclear. The CDR3 runs 11 residues. Per germline, CDR1 SGHVS and CDR2 FQNEAQ. The CDR3 sequence: CASSSDYEQYF. The DNA of the CDR3 is TGTGCCAGTAGCTCGGACTACGAGCAGTACTTC.